This T cell receptor beta chain was recorded in a study of human T cells and chemical hapten exposure. Each cDNA molecule in the library carried unique molecular identifiers. TCRdb used MiXCR to reprocess the RACE reads, holding one entry per CDR3 protein. The sample contains more than 110,000 distinct CDR3 sequences, approximately 10% of which appear only once. As to time point: patch test 2, 6 weeks after DPC sensitization. Indicated treatment: therapeutic diphenylcyclopropenone sensitization with weekly scalp DPC. From germline, CDR1 is MNHEY and CDR2 SVGEGT. Trimming removed 2 bases at V and 4 bases at J, with 8 bases between. The length of the CDR3 is 13 residues.

The sequencing used whole blood, collected in connection with sensitization to the hapten diphenylcyclopropenone (DPC). The sequence was obtained from a woman aged 50 to 60 with alopecia areata. Some clones in this sample may be carry-over from other donors' samples. The chain couples TRBV6-2 or TRBV6-3 to TRBJ2-5; D is uncertain. In DNA form, the CDR3 reads TGTGCCAGCAGTTACATGGGCCCAGAGACCCAGTACTTC. Its protein product is CASSYMGPETQYF.